This T cell receptor beta chain was sequenced in a study of T cells in Graves' hyperthyroidism and ophthalmopathy. This CDR3 is 16 amino acids long. Germline V gene data show CDR1 as SNHLY and CDR2 as FYNNEI. This clonotype appeared a single time. Its target is unknown. This may be a read error, as it is one base from a much larger clone. The source material, RNA transcripts, was used to amplify TCR beta CDR3 regions. First-round RT-PCR with HTBI primers amplified the TCR CDR3 region. TCRdb fed the multiplex PCR reads into MiXCR, producing one record per CDR3 protein. The sample yields about 350,000 distinct CDR3 sequences, about an eighth seen once. The study included ophthalmopathy patients with Clinical Activity Score at least 3, NOSPECS grade at least 4 and duration under 3 months. Uncontrolled infection, other autoimmune disease, pregnancy or lactation excluded patients. The study, taken as a whole, reports: Blood also carried most thyroid clonotypes expanded above 0.001. A model using 13 V-J features told ophthalmopathy apart from stable hyperthyroidism.

This sequence originates from a woman in her 40s with Graves' ophthalmopathy. The specimen sequenced was blood. The rearrangement links TRBV2 to TRBJ2-1; 10 nucleotides match TRBD2. The J call may be faulty, since TRBJ2-7 better matches the DNA end. DNA for the CDR3: TGTGCCAGCAGCCCCCTAGGTAGCGGGGGGTACAATGAGCAGTACTTC. Protein sequence: CASSPLGSGGYNEQYF.